This TCR beta chain was obtained from a study of blood T cell repertoires in COVID-19 (dated by TCRdb to about 2020). With regard to the full study: Samples covering the acute and convalescent phases of COVID-19 were provided by collaborators in the United States, Italy and Spain. The prospective study material was composed of cDNA or gDNA derived from T cells, B-cell-depleted T cells, or PBMCs. Where HLA class I and class II types were available, the types were taken from metadata supplied by the sample provider, not from assay-based typing. The sample metadata nearly always contained a de-identified subject ID, COVID-19 status, age in years and sex. The repertoires were released in a freely available public database meant as a resource for research on the immune response to SARS-CoV-2. Deeply sampled blood TCRbeta repertoires from subjects exposed to, actively infected with, or recovered from COVID-19 were included in the dataset. Samples were obtained from the ongoing ImmuneRACE study (first 160 participants) and from roughly 1,300 subjects provided by 6 global collaborators.

At the junction V is shortened by 6 bases and J by 15 bases, with 14 bases in between. Taken from cysteine to phenylalanine, the CDR3 has 11 residues. Only the CDR3 part of the read is kept: 33 bases, read in frame from the first base. On this clone: This receptor's antigen is unknown. No base qualities exist here, and no much larger clone lies one base off it.

TCRbeta CDR3 regions were amplified from genomic DNA by means of the immunoSEQ Assay, a bias-controlled multiplex PCR. The original methods were these. Within the assay, amplification of reference gene primers was used to estimate how many nucleated cells each sample contained. Sequence reads were collapsed and filtered to measure the absolute abundance of every unique TCRbeta CDR3 rearrangement. For each sample, productive Simpson clonality was calculated as the square root of Simpson's diversity index across productive rearrangements. TCRdb re-hosts the immuneACCESS table, in-frame sequences only. Its copies lack some clones; in the studies checked, an unresolved V gene accounts for under half of them, and the cause for the rest is not known. For V, J and clone size, that table is used; D and trimming come from the DNA. This sample is represented by around 300,000 clones; approximately 90% of them were singletons. In total, the top ten clones hold around 2% of the sample.

At one collaborating source in Seattle, patients were enrolled during active infection and were followed longitudinally through the course of disease. Each collaborating institution followed its own protocols to collect whole blood in K2EDTA tubes. Collaborator samples were shipped for TCRbeta analysis as frozen whole blood, isolated PBMCs, or DNA extracted from either sample type. Beyond this particular receptor, the publication reports: Clinical and demographic metadata were provided uncurated, with the amount varying by source and participant.

Input material: peripheral blood. The sequence joins TRBV12-3 or TRBV12-4 to TRBJ1-4; TRBD1 is possibly the D segment (6 matching bases). The TCR comes from a woman aged 25 to 39 with COVID-19, enrolled during active disease. At the DNA level, the sequence is TGTGCCAGCAGCTTTGACAGGATAATGTTTTTT. Its amino acids are CASSFDRIMFF.